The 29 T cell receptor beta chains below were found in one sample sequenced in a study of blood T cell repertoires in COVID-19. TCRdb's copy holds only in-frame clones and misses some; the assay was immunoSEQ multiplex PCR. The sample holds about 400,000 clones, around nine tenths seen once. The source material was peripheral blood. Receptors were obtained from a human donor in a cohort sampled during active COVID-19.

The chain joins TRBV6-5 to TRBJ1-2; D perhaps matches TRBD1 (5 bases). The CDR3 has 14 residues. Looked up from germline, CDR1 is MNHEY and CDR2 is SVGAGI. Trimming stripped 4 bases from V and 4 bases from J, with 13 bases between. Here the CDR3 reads CASSSGRGAYGYTF. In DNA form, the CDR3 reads TGTGCCAGCAGTTCGGGGAGGGGAGCCTATGGCTACACCTTC.

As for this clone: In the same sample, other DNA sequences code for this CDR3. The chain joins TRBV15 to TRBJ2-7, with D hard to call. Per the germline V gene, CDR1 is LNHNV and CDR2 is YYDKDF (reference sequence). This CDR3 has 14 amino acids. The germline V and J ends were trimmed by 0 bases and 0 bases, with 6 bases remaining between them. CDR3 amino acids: CATSRDRASYEQYF. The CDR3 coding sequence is TGTGCCACCAGCAGAGATAGAGCCTCCTACGAGCAGTACTTC.

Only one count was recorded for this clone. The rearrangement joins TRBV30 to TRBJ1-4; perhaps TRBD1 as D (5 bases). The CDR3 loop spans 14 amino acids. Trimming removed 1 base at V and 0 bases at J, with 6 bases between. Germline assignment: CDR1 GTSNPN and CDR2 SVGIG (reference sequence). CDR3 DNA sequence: TGTGCCTGGAGTGCGGGGGCAACTAATGAAAAACTGTTTTTT. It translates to CAWSAGATNEKLFF.

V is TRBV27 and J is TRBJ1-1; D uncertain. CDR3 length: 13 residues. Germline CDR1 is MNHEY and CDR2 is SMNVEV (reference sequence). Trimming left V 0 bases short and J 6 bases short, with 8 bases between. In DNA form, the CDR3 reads TGTGCCAGCAGTTTATCCAACGGGGCTGAAGCTTTCTTT. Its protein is CASSLSNGAEAFF.

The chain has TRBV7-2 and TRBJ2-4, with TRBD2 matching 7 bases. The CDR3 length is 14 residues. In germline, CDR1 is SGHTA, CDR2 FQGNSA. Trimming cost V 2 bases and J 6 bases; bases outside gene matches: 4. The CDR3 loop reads CASSLPWEGNIQYF. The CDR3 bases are TGTGCCAGCAGCTTACCCTGGGAGGGAAACATTCAGTACTTC.

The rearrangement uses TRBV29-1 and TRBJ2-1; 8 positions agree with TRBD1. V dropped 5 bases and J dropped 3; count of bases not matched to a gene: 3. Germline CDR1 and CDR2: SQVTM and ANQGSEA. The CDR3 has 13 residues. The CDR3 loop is CSVTGTGYNEQFF. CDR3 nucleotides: TGCAGCGTTACCGGGACAGGCTACAATGAGCAGTTCTTC.

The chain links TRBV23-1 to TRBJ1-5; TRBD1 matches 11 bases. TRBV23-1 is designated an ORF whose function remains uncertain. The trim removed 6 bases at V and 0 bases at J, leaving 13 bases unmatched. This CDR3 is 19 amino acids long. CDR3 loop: CASSPVRDRGFDSNQPQHF. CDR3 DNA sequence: TGCGCCAGCAGCCCGGTCCGGGACAGGGGGTTCGATAGCAATCAGCCCCAGCATTTT.

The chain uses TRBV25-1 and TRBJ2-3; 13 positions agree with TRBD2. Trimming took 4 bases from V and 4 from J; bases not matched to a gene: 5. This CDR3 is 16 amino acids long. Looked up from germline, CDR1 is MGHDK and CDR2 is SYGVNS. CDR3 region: CASSAPTSGGADTQYF. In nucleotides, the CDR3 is TGTGCCAGCAGTGCCCCAACTAGCGGGGGGGCAGATACGCAGTATTTT.

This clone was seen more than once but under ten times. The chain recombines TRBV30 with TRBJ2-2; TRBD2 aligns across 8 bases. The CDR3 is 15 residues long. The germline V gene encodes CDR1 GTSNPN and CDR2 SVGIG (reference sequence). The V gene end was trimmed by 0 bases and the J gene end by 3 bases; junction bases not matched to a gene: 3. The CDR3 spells CAWSVGGGHTGELFF. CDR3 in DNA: TGTGCCTGGAGTGTGGGCGGGGGGCACACCGGGGAGCTGTTTTTT.

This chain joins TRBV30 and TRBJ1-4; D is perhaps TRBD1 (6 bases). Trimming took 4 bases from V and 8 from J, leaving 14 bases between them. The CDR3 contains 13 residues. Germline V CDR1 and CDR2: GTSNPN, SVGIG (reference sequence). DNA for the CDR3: TGTGCCTGGAACCAGGGGATGGGGGAAAAACTGTTTTTT. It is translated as CAWNQGMGEKLFF. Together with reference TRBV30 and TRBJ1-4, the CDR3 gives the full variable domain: SQTIHQWPATLVQPVGSPLSLECTVEGTSNPNLYWYRQAAGRGLQLLFYSVGIGQISSEVPQNLSASRPQDRQFILSSKKLLLSDSGFYLCAWNQGMGEKLFFGSGTQLSVL.

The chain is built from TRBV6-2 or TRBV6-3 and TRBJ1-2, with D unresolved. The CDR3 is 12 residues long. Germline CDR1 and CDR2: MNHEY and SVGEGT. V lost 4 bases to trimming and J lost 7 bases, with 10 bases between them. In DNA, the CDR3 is TGTGCCAGCAGTTTGACTAACAGTGGCTACACCTTC. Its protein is CASSLTNSGYTF.

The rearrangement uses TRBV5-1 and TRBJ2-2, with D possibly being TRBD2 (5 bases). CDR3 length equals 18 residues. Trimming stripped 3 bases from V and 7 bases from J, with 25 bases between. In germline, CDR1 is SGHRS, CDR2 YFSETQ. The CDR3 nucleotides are TGCGCCAGCAGCTCCCCCCCGGGGTCAGCCTTCAATGGCGGGGAGCTGTTTTTT. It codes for CASSSPPGSAFNGGELFF.

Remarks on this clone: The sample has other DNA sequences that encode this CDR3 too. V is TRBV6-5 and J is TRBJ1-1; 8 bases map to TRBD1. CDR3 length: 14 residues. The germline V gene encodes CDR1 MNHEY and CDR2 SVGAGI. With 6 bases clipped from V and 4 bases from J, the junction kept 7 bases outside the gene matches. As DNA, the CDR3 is TGTGCCAGCAGACTCGGACAGGGAGGCACTGAAGCTTTCTTT. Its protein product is CASRLGQGGTEAFF.

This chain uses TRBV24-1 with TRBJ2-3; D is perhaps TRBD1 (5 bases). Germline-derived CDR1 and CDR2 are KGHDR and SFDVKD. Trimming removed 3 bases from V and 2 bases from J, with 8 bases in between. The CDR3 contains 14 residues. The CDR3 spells CATSDRGPTDTQYF. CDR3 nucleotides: TGTGCCACCAGTGATAGGGGCCCCACAGATACGCAGTATTTT.

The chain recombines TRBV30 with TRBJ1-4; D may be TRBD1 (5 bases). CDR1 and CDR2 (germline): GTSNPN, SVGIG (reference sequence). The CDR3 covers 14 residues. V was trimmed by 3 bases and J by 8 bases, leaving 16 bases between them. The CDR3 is CAWSHGRGGEKLFF. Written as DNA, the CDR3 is TGTGCCTGGAGCCATGGTAGGGGAGGCGAAAAACTGTTTTTT.

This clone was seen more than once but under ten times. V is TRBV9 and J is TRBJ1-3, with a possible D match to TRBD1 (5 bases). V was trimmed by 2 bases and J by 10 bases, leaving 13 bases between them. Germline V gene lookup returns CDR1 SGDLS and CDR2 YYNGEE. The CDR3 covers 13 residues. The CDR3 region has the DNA TGTGCCAGCAGCGTGGGACGGGGGGGGACCATATATTTT. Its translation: CASSVGRGGTIYF.

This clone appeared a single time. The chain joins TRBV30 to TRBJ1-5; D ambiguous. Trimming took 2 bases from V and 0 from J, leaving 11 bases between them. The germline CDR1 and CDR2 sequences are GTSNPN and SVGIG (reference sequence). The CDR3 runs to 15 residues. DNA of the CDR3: TGTGCCTGGAGTCCGGACGGGAATAGCAATCAGCCCCAGCATTTT. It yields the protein CAWSPDGNSNQPQHF.

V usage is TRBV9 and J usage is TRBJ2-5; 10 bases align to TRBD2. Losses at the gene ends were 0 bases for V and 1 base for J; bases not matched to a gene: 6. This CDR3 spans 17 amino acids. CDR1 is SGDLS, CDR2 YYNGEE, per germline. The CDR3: CASSVGAGGSFQETQYF. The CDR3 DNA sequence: TGTGCCAGCAGCGTAGGAGCGGGAGGGTCATTCCAAGAGACCCAGTACTTC.

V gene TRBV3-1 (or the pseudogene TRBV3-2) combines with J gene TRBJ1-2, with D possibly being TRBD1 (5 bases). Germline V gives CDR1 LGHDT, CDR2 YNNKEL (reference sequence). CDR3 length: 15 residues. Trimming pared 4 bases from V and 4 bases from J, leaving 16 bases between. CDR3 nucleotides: TGTGCCAGCAGCCCGGGACTAAAAGTTCCCTATGGCTACACCTTC. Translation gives CASSPGLKVPYGYTF.

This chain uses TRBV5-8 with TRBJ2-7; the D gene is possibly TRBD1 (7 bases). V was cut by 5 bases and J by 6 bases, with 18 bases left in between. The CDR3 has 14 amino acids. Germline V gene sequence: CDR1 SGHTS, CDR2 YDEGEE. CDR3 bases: TGTGCCAGCAGTCCTTACAGGGGAGGTTTCGAGCAGTACTTC. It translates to CASSPYRGGFEQYF.

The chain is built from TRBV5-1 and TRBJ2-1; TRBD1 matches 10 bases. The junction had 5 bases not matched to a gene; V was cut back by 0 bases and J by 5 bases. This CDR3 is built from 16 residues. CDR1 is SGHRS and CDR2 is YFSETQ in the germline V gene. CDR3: CASSLVGTGDDNEQFF. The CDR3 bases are TGCGCCAGCAGCTTGGTGGGGACAGGGGACGACAATGAGCAGTTCTTC. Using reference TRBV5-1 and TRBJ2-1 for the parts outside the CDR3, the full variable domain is KAGVTQTPRYLIKTRGQQVTLSCSPISGHRSVSWYQQTPGQGLQFLFEYFSETQRNKGNFPGRFSGRQFSNSRSEMNVSTLELGDSALYLCASSLVGTGDDNEQFFGPGTRLTVL.

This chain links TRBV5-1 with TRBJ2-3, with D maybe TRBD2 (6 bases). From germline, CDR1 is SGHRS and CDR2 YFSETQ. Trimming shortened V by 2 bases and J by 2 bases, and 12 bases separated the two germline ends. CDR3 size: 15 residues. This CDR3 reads CASSLWTNPTDTQYF. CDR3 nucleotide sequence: TGCGCCAGCAGCTTATGGACTAACCCCACAGATACGCAGTATTTT.

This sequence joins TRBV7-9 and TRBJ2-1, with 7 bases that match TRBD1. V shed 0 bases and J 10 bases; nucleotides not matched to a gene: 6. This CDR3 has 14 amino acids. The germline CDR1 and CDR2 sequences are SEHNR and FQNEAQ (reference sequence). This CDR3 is CASSLAGTASEQFF. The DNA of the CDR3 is TGTGCCAGCAGCTTAGCCGGGACAGCGAGCGAGCAGTTCTTC.

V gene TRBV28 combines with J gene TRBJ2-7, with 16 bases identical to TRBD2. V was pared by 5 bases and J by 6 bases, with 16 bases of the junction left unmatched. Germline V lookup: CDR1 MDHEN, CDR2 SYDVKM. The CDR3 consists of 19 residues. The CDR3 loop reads CASSSTGTSGRAWMAEQYF. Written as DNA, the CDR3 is TGTGCCAGCAGTAGCACCGGGACTAGCGGGAGGGCCTGGATGGCCGAGCAGTACTTC. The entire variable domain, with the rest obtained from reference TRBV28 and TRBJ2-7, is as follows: DVKVTQSSRYLVKRTGEKVFLECVQDMDHENMFWYRQDPGLGLRLIYFSYDVKMKEKGDIPEGYSVSREKKERFSLILESASTNQTSMYLCASSSTGTSGRAWMAEQYFGPGTRLTVT.

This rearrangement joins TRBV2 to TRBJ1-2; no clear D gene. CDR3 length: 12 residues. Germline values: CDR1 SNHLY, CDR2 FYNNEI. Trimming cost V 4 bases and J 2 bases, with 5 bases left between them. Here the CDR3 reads CASSAQNYGYTF. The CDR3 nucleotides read TGTGCCAGCAGTGCCCAGAACTATGGCTACACCTTC.

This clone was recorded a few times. The CDR3 coding sequence is TGTGCCAGCAGTGATAGAACAGGCTCCTACGAGCAGTACTTC. Translating gives CASSDRTGSYEQYF. This chain links TRBV6-1 with TRBJ2-7; maybe TRBD1 (5 bases). Germline CDR1 MNHNS, CDR2 SASEGT. CDR3 length: 14 residues. With 3 bases removed from V and 0 bases from J, the gap between germline ends came to 9 bases.

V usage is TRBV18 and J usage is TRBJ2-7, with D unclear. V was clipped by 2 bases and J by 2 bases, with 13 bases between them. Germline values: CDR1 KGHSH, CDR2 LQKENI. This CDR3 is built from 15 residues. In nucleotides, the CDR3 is TGTGCCAGCTCACCAATACGCGCCGCCACCTACGAGCAGTACTTC. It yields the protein CASSPIRAATYEQYF.

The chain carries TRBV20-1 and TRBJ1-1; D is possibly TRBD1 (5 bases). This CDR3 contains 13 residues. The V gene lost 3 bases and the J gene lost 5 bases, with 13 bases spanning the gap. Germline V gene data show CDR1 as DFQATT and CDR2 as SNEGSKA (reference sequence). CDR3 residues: CSASARGGTEAFF. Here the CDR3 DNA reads TGCAGTGCTAGTGCTAGGGGAGGGACTGAAGCTTTCTTT.

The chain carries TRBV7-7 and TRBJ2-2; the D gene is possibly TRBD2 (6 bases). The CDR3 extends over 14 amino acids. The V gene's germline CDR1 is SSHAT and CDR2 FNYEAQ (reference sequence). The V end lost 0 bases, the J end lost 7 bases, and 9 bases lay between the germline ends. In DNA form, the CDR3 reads TGTGCCAGCAGCTTAGCGGGGGGAAACGGGGAGCTGTTTTTT. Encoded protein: CASSLAGGNGELFF.